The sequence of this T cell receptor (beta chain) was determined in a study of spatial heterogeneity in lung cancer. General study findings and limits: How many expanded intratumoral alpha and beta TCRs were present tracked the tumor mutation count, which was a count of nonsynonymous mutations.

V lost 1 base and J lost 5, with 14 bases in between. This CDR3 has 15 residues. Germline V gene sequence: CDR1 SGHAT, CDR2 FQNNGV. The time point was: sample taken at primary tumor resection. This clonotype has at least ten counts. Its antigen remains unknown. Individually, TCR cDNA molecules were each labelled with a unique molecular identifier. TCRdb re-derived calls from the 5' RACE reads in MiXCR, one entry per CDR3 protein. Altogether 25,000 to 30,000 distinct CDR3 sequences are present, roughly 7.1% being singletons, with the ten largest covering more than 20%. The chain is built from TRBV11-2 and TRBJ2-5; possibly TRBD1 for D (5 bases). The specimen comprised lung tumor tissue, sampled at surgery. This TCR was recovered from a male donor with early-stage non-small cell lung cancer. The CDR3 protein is CASSLAARVGETQYF. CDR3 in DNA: TGTGCCAGCAGCTTAGCGGCCAGGGTGGGGGAGACCCAGTACTTC. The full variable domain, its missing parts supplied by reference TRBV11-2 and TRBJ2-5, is EAGVAQSPRYKIIEKRQSVAFWCNPISGHATLYWYQQILGQGPKLLIQFQNNGVVDDSQLPKDRFSAERLKGVDSTLKIQPAKLEDSAVYLCASSLAARVGETQYFGPGTRLLVL.